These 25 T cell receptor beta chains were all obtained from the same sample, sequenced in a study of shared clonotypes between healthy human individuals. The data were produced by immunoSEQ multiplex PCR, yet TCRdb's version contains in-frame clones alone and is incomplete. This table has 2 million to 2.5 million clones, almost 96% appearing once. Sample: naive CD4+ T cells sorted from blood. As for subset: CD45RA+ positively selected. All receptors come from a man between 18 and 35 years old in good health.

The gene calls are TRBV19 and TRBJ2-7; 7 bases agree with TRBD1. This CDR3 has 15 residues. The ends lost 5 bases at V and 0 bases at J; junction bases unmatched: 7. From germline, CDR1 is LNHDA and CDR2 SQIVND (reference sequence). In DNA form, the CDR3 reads TGTGCCAGTAGTTCACGCCGGGACAGCTCCTACGAGCAGTACTTC. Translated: CASSSRRDSSYEQYF.

The CDR3 is CASSLMGPGYTF. DNA of the CDR3: TGTGCCAGCAGTTTAATGGGGCCCGGCTACACCTTC. V usage is TRBV28 and J usage is TRBJ1-2, with D possibly TRBD1 on 5 matching bases. This CDR3 is built from 12 residues. Trimming stripped 2 bases from V and 8 bases from J, with 9 bases between. CDR1 MDHEN and CDR2 SYDVKM come from the germline V gene.

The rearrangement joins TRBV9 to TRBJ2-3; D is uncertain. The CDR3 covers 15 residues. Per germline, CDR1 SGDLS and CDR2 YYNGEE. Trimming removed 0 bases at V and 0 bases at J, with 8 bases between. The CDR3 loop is CASSVEVGSTDTQYF. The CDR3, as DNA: TGTGCCAGCAGCGTAGAGGTCGGGAGCACAGATACGCAGTATTTT.

CDR3 sequence reads: CASRPSGAPGEQYF. As DNA, the CDR3 is TGTGCCAGCAGACCTAGCGGGGCCCCGGGCGAGCAGTACTTC. The V gene is TRBV2, the J gene TRBJ2-7; TRBD2 agrees at 9 bases. Germline-derived CDR1 and CDR2 are SNHLY and FYNNEI. This CDR3 spans 14 amino acids. The J segment lost 6 bases and the V segment lost 6 bases, leaving 9 bases of the junction unmatched.

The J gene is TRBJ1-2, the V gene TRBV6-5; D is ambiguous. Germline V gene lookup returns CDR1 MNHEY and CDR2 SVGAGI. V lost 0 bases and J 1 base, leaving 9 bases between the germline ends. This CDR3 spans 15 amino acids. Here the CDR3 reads CASSYSLHSNYGYTF. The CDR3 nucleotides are TGTGCCAGCAGTTACTCCTTACACAGTAACTATGGCTACACCTTC.

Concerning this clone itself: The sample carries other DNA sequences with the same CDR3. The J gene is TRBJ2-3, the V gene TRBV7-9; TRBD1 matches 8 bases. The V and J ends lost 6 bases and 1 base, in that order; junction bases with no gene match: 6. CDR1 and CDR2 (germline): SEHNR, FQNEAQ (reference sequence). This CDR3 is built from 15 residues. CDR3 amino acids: CASSPSGGGTDTQYF. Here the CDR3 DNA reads TGTGCCAGCAGTCCCTCAGGGGGCGGCACAGATACGCAGTATTTT.

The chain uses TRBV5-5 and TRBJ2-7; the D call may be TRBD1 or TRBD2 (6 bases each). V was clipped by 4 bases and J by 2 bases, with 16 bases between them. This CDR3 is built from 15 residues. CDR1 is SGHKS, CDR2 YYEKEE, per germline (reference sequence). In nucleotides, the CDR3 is TGTGCCAGCAGCCCCGAGGTGGGGGGCCCCTACGAGCAGTACTTC. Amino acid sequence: CASSPEVGGPYEQYF.

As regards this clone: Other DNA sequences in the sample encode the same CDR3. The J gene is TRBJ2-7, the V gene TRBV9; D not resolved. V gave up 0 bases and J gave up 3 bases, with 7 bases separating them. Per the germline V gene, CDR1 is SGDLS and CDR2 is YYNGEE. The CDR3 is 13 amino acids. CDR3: CASSVGPNYEQYF. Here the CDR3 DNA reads TGTGCCAGCAGCGTAGGACCCAACTACGAGCAGTACTTC.

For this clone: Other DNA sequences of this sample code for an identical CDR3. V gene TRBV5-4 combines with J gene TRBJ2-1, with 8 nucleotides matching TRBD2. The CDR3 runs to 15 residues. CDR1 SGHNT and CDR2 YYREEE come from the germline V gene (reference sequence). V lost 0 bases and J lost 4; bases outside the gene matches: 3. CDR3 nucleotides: TGTGCCAGCAGCTTGGGAGCGGGGGTTTACAATGAGCAGTTCTTC. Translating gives CASSLGAGVYNEQFF.

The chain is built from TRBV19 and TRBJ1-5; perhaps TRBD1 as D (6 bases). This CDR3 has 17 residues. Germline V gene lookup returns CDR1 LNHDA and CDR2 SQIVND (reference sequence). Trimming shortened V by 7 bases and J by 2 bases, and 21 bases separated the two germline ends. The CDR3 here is CASMGAKRAGGNQPQHF. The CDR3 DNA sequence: TGTGCCAGTATGGGGGCAAAAAGGGCCGGTGGCAATCAGCCCCAGCATTTT.

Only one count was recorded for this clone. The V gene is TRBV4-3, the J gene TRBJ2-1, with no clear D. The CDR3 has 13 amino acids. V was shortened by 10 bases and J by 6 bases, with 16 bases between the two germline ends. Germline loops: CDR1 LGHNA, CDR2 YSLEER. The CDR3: CANILVPANEQFF. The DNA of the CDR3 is TGCGCCAACATTCTAGTGCCGGCCAATGAGCAGTTCTTC.

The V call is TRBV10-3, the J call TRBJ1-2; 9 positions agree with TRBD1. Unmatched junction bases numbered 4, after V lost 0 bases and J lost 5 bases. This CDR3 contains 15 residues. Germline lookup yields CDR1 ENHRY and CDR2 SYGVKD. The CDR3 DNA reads TGTGCCATCAGTGAGTCGATACAGGGGGCATATGGCTACACCTTC. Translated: CAISESIQGAYGYTF.

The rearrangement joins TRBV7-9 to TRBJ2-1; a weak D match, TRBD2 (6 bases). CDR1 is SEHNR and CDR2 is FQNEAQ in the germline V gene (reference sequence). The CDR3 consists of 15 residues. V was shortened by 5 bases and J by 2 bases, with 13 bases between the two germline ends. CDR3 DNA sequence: TGTGCCAGCAGCCTTCTAGCGCCTACCTACAATGAGCAGTTCTTC. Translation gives CASSLLAPTYNEQFF.

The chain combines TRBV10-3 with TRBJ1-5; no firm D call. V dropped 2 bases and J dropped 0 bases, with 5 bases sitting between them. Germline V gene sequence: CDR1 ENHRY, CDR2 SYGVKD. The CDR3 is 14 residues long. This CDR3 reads CAISEEDSNQPQHF. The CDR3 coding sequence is TGTGCCATCAGTGAGGAAGATAGCAATCAGCCCCAGCATTTT.

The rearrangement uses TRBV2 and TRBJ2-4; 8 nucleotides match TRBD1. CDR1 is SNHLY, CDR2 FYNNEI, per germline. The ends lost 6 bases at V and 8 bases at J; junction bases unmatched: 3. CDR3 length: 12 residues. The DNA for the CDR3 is TGTGCCAGCAGGGACAGGGTTGACATTCAGTACTTC. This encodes CASRDRVDIQYF.

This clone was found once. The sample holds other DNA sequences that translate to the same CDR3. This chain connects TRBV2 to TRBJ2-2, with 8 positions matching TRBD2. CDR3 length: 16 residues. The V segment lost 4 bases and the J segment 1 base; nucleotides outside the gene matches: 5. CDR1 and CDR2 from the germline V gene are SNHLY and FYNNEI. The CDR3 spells CASSVGLAGNTGELFF. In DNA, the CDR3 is TGTGCCAGCAGTGTTGGTCTAGCGGGGAACACCGGGGAGCTGTTTTTT.

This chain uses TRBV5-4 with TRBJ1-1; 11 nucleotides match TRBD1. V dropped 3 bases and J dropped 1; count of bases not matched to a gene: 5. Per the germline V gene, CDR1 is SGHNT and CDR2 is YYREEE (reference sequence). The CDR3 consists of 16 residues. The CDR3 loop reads CASSWGDRGTNTEAFF. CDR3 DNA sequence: TGTGCCAGCAGCTGGGGGGACAGGGGGACGAACACTGAAGCTTTCTTT. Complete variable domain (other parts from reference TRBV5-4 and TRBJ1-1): ETGVTQSPTHLIKTRGQQVTLRCSSQSGHNTVSWYQQALGQGPQFIFQYYREEENGRGNFPPRFSGLQFPNYSSELNVNALELDDSALYLCASSWGDRGTNTEAFFGQGTRLTVV.

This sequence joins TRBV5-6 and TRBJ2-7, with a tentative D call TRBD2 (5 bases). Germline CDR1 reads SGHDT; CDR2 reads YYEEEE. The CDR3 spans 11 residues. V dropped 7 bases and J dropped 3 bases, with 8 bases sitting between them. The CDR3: CASGSSYEQYF. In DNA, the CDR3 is TGTGCCAGCGGGAGCAGCTACGAGCAGTACTTC.

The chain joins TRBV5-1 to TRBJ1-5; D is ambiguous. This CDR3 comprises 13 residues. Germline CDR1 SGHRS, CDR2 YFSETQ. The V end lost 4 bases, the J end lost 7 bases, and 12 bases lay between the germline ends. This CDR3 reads CASSPSVGQPQHF. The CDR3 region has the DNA TGCGCCAGCAGCCCCTCGGTGGGGCAGCCCCAGCATTTT. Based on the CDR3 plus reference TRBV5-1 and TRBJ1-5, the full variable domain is KAGVTQTPRYLIKTRGQQVTLSCSPISGHRSVSWYQQTPGQGLQFLFEYFSETQRNKGNFPGRFSGRQFSNSRSEMNVSTLELGDSALYLCASSPSVGQPQHFGDGTRLSIL.

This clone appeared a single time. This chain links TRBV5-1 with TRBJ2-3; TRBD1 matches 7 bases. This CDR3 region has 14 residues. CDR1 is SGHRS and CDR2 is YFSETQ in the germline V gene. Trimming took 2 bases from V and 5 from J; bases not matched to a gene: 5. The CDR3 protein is CASSFTGAGDTQYF. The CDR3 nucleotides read TGCGCCAGCAGCTTCACAGGGGCAGGAGATACGCAGTATTTT.

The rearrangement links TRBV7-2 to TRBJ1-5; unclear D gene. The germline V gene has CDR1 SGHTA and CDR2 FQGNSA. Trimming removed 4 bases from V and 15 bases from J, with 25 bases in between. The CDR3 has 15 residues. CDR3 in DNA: TGTGCCAGCAGCTCCTACGCCCAAGACGCAACCAGGTTGCATTTT. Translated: CASSSYAQDATRLHF.

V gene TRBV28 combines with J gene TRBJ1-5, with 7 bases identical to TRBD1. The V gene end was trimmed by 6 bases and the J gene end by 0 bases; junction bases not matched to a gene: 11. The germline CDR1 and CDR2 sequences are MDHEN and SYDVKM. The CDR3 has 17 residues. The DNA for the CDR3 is TGTGCCAGCAGACCGGGGGGGACAGTACTTAGCAATCAGCCCCAGCATTTT. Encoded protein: CASRPGGTVLSNQPQHF.

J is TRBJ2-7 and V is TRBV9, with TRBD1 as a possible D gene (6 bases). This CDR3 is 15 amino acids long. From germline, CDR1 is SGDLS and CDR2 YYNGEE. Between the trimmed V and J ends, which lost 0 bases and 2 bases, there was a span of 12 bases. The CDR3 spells CASSVGSGVTYEQYF. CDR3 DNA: TGTGCCAGCAGCGTAGGGTCAGGGGTTACCTACGAGCAGTACTTC.

CDR3 DNA: TGTGCCAGCGAAGAACGGGGGCTCGGCACCGGGGAGCTGTTTTTT. This sequence encodes CASEERGLGTGELFF. The chain recombines TRBV6-5 with TRBJ2-2, with D tentatively TRBD1 or TRBD2 (6 bases each). The CDR3 loop spans 15 amino acids. Germline V gives CDR1 MNHEY, CDR2 SVGAGI. Trimming removed 8 bases at V and 4 bases at J, with 17 bases between.

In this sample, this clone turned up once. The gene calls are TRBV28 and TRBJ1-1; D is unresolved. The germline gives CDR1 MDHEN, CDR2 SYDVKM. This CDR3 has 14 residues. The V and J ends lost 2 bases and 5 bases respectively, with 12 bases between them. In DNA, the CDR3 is TGTGCCAGCAGTTTAGTGACGATGGGTACTGAAGCTTTCTTT. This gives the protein CASSLVTMGTEAFF.